This T cell receptor (beta chain) was recovered during a study of T cell clones after liver transplantation. Study-wide results and caveats: Small, mixed patient groups and varying post-transplant times limit these conclusions.

Points on this clone: Its antigen is not known.

Data came from immunoSEQ multiplex PCR; TCRdb stores just in-frame clones and leaves some out. Among 55,000 to 75,000 clones listed, around 70% were seen once. The CDR3 consists of 14 residues. The germline CDR1 and CDR2 sequences are KGHSH and LQKENI. The germline V and J ends were trimmed by 3 bases and 5 bases, with 10 bases remaining between them. The receptor was isolated from a human patient who received a liver transplant. Some of the T cells might come from the graft donor. The genes are TRBV18 and TRBJ1-4; D is possibly TRBD1 (6 bases). The source material was CD4+ T cells from blood, sampled at the approximately 15-month timepoint. In nucleotides, the CDR3 is TGTGCCAGCTCACCGAAGAGGGGGAATGAAAAACTGTTTTTT. Protein product: CASSPKRGNEKLFF.